These T cell receptor beta chains were read from a single sample in a study of blood T cell repertoires in COVID-19. The method was immunoSEQ multiplex PCR; TCRdb's version includes in-frame clones alone and lacks a portion of them. Among around 260,000 clones listed, 75% to 90% were seen once. The sample taken for sequencing was peripheral blood. The receptor set was obtained from a man between 60 and 70 years old who had recovered from COVID-19. CDR3s include the opening cysteine and the closing phenylalanine or tryptophan. The order of the fields is clone size, D gene, J gene, V gene, CDR3 DNA, CDR3 protein. The D gene is left open where the match is weak. Clone size appears in some rows only: once, few, many, or a class for an expanded clone.

size: NA
D: TRBD2
J: TRBJ2-1
V: TRBV5-1
DNA: TGCGCCAGCAGCTTGGATACAGCGGGAACGATCTTCAAGGCCTACAATGAGCAGTTCTTC
CDR3: CASSLDTAGTIFKAYNEQFF

size: NA
D: NA
J: TRBJ2-5
V: TRBV7-3
DNA: TGTGCCAGCAGCTTAGCTGGTAGAGCGGAGACCCAGTACTTC
CDR3: CASSLAGRAETQYF

size: NA
D: TRBD2
J: TRBJ2-1
V: TRBV5-1
DNA: TGCGCCAGCAGCTTGGGAGGCGGGGGAAGCTCCTACAATGAGCAGTTCTTC
CDR3: CASSLGGGGSSYNEQFF

size: NA
D: NA
J: TRBJ2-7
V: TRBV5-1
DNA: TGCGCCAGCAGCTTGGATCCGGGGAGGAGAGAGCAGTACTTC
CDR3: CASSLDPGRREQYF

size: NA
D: TRBD2
J: TRBJ2-3
V: TRBV14
DNA: TGTGCCAGCAGTTGGGAACAGGGGCTAGCGGGAGCGACAGATACGCAGTATTTT
CDR3: CASSWEQGLAGATDTQYF

size: many
D: TRBD1
J: TRBJ2-2
V: TRBV4-1
DNA: TGCGCCAGCAGCCAACTGACAGGGAGTGTGGAGCTGTTTTTT
CDR3: CASSQLTGSVELFF

size: NA
D: NA
J: TRBJ2-3
V: TRBV27
DNA: TGTGCCAGCAGTTGGAGCCTAGGTCCAGATACGCAGTATTTT
CDR3: CASSWSLGPDTQYF

size: once
D: NA
J: TRBJ2-7
V: TRBV27
DNA: TGTGCCAGCTTCAGTCTACAGGGCCCCTACGAGCAGTACTTC
CDR3: CASFSLQGPYEQYF

size: NA
D: TRBD1
J: TRBJ2-3
V: TRBV6-5
DNA: TGTGCCAGCACTAGGACAGGGGTGGGCACAGATACGCAGTATTTT
CDR3: CASTRTGVGTDTQYF

size: NA
D: TRBD2
J: TRBJ2-1
V: TRBV11-3
DNA: TGTGCCAGCAGCCGAGTCGGGGGGGCCAATGAGCAGTTCTTC
CDR3: CASSRVGGANEQFF

size: NA
D: TRBD2
J: TRBJ2-3
V: TRBV9
DNA: TGTGCCAGCAGCCTCCTCGGGGGGGGGCGCGGCACAGATACGCAGTATTTT
CDR3: CASSLLGGGRGTDTQYF

size: NA
D: TRBD1
J: TRBJ2-5
V: TRBV28
DNA: TGTGCCAGCACCCCCCCAGTGGGGACAGGGGGCGGAAGGTTGAAGACCCAGTACTTC
CDR3: CASTPPVGTGGGRLKTQYF

size: few
D: NA
J: TRBJ2-7
V: TRBV9
DNA: TGTGCCAGCAGCGTAGATTGGCGGGGGCAGCCCGGGCAGTACTTC
CDR3: CASSVDWRGQPGQYF

size: NA
D: NA
J: TRBJ1-2
V: TRBV14
DNA: TGTGCCAGCAGCCAAGACAGGGGTAACTATGGCTACACCTTC
CDR3: CASSQDRGNYGYTF

size: NA
D: NA
J: TRBJ1-5
V: TRBV6-5
DNA: TGTGCCAGCAGTCCAACCCTACAGGCCCAGCCCCAGCATTTT
CDR3: CASSPTLQAQPQHF

size: NA
D: TRBD1
J: TRBJ1-2
V: TRBV4-1
DNA: TGCGCCAGCACCCCGGACAGGCCCGGGTATGGCTACACCTTC
CDR3: CASTPDRPGYGYTF

size: NA
D: TRBD1
J: TRBJ1-1
V: TRBV5-1
DNA: TGCGCCAGCAGCATACAGGGGGGTTGGACTGAAGCTTTCTTT
CDR3: CASSIQGGWTEAFF

size: NA
D: NA
J: TRBJ2-7
V: TRBV6-1
DNA: TGTGCCAGCAGTGAAGTATTCTCGGCCTACGAGCAGTACTTC
CDR3: CASSEVFSAYEQYF

size: NA
D: TRBD1
J: TRBJ2-3
V: TRBV5-1
DNA: TGCGCCAGCAGCCCGGGACAGGGGGCTCATACGCAGTATTTT
CDR3: CASSPGQGAHTQYF

size: NA
D: TRBD1
J: TRBJ1-4
V: TRBV4-2
DNA: TGTGCCAGCAGCCAAGCACAGGGGGGCGATGAAAAACTGTTTTTT
CDR3: CASSQAQGGDEKLFF

size: NA
D: TRBD1
J: TRBJ2-7
V: TRBV28
DNA: TGTGCCAGCAGTCTCACGGGACAGGGGGCGTCCGAGCAGTACTTC
CDR3: CASSLTGQGASEQYF

size: once
D: TRBD2
J: TRBJ2-1
V: TRBV18
DNA: TGTGCCAGCTCACCACGGAGCGGGAGCGGGGATGAGCAGTTCTTC
CDR3: CASSPRSGSGDEQFF

size: NA
D: NA
J: TRBJ2-6
V: TRBV21-1
DNA: TGTGCCAGCAGCAATCTTTCGGTCTTCTCTGGGGCCAACGTCCTGACTTTC
CDR3: CASSNLSVFSGANVLTF

size: NA
D: NA
J: TRBJ1-5
V: TRBV5-1
DNA: TGCGCCAGCAGCCTATCCCCACGACAGGACCCCAATCAGCCCCAGCATTTT
CDR3: CASSLSPRQDPNQPQHF

size: NA
D: NA
J: TRBJ2-2
V: TRBV7-6
DNA: TGTGCCAGCAGCTTTATCCCAGGGGGGATTCCCGGGGAGCTGTTTTTT
CDR3: CASSFIPGGIPGELFF